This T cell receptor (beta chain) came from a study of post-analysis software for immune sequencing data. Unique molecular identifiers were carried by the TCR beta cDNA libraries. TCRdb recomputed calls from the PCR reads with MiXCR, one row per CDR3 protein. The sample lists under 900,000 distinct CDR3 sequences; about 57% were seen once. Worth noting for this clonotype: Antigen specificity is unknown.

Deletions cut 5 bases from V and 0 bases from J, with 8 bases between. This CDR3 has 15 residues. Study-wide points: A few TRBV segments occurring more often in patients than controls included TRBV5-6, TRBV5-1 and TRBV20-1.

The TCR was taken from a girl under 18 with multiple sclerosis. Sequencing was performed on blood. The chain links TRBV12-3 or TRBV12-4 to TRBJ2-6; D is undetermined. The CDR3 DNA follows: TGTGCCAGCAGTCCGATGAGCTCTGGGGCCAACGTCCTGACTTTC. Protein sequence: CASSPMSSGANVLTF.